This T cell receptor beta chain was recovered during a study of sequential checkpoint blockade in melanoma (dated by TCRdb to the late 2010s). In terms of the full investigation: In a 1:1 randomization, patients received either first-line nivolumab then ipilimumab (arm A) or ipilimumab then nivolumab (arm B). Maintenance nivolumab was given following each of the two trial sequences. General conclusions and limits of the study: The response-prediction model combining TCR metrics and mutation burden needs validation in larger, independent patient cohorts.

For CDR1 and CDR2, the germline V gene lists SGHDT and YYEEEE. Trimming removed 5 bases from V and 5 bases from J; the gene matches leave 5 bases unexplained. Including the terminal cysteine and phenylalanine, the CDR3 comprises 14 residues. Only the CDR3 DNA stays, 42 bases, in frame from base 1. This clone was counted between two and nine times. What this receptor recognizes is not known. Qualities for individual bases were not recorded, and no much larger clone is one base off. The immunoSEQ Assay was used to immunosequence TCRbeta CDR3 regions from genomic DNA. Before high-throughput sequencing, the genomic DNA was amplified using bias-controlled multiplex PCR. The published analysis was carried out like this. To quantify the absolute abundance of each unique TCRbeta CDR3 region, the sequences were collapsed and filtered. Clonality was defined as 1 minus Pielou's evenness and was calculated using productive rearrangements only. A previously published method was used to identify clones whose frequencies were significantly greater in on-treatment samples than in baseline samples. This immuneACCESS table, as held by TCRdb, lists in-frame sequences with V and J called but not all clones. Of the missing ones, under half trace to an unresolved V gene in checked studies; the others have no known cause. V, J and clone size derive from that table, while D and trimming were established from the DNA sequence. A total of about 20,000 clones appear in this sample, roughly 80% of them only once. The ten largest make up 27% of the sample.

The treatment or condition label on this specimen signifies: randomized to nivolumab then ipilimumab (arm A) or the reverse (arm B). No trial patient had received prior DNA-damaging chemotherapy. On a FACS Aria II flow cytometer, live CD3+CD8+ cells that were negative for CD19 and CD56 were sorted from thawed PBMCs. The samples were obtained from melanoma patients enrolled in CheckMate 064, an open-label, randomized phase II trial testing sequential checkpoint blockade. Peripheral blood mononuclear cells were collected by leukapheresis, purified using Ficoll-Paque, and frozen in human serum containing about 10% DMSO. Purity of sorted blood CD3+CD8+ cells was verified at >98% immediately after sorting, followed by DNA extraction.

This sequence uses TRBV5-6 and TRBJ1-1; 11 central nucleotides agree with TRBD1. The specimen was CD8+ T cells sorted from blood (inferred from file names), collected from a patient given nivolumab and ipilimumab in sequence. The origin of this receptor is a human donor with melanoma. The nucleotide sequence is given as TGTGCCAGCAGTCAGGGACAGGGGGGTACTGAAGCTTTCTTT. Its protein product is CASSQGQGGTEAFF.